This T cell receptor beta chain was documented in a study of blood T cell repertoires in COVID-19. Germline values: CDR1 SEHNR, CDR2 FQNEAQ (reference sequence). The CDR3 covers 13 residues. Losses at the gene ends were 8 bases for V and 5 bases for J; bases not matched to a gene: 2. Produced via immunoSEQ multiplex PCR; TCRdb's table is partial and in-frame only. The table has more than 95,000 clones, 82% seen once. This clonotype was sampled from a man older than 75 with acute or convalescent COVID-19. V and J are TRBV7-9 and TRBJ2-2; 10 bases line up with TRBD2. The sequenced sample was peripheral blood. CDR3 protein: CASGSGRTGELFF. The CDR3 region has the DNA TGTGCCAGCGGTAGCGGGAGGACCGGGGAGCTGTTTTTT.